Listed here are 21 T cell receptor beta chains from one sample, sequenced in a study of cytomegalovirus exposure and HLA in healthy donors listed by TCRdb under 2017. Library method: the immunoSEQ multiplex PCR assay. For the multiplex PCR, a mixture combining 60 forward primers for TCR Vbeta segments and 13 reverse primers for TCR Jbeta segments was used. Drawn from immuneACCESS, this table holds only the in-frame rearrangements with V and J called that TCRdb kept. Clones are partly lost; checked studies trace under half to an unresolved V gene and leave the rest unexplained. Within this sample are around 100,000 clones, with under 90% of them counted one time only. The top ten constitute less than 4.5% of the sample. The sequenced sample consisted of PBMCs. All receptors come from a woman in her 70s in good health and CMV-seropositive.

This clone appeared a few times. This chain joins TRBV5-1 and TRBJ1-1, with 7 positions matching TRBD1. Germline CDR1 SGHRS, CDR2 YFSETQ. There are 14 residues in the CDR3. V lost 5 bases, J lost 0 bases, and 4 bases stayed unmatched. CDR3 nucleotide sequence: TGCGCCAGCAGTTTGACAGGGATGAACACTGAAGCTTTCTTT. Its translation: CASSLTGMNTEAFF. Complete variable domain (other parts from reference TRBV5-1 and TRBJ1-1): KAGVTQTPRYLIKTRGQQVTLSCSPISGHRSVSWYQQTPGQGLQFLFEYFSETQRNKGNFPGRFSGRQFSNSRSEMNVSTLELGDSALYLCASSLTGMNTEAFFGQGTRLTVV.

The rearrangement links TRBV7-9 to TRBJ2-7; perhaps TRBD2 as D (6 bases). Trimming shortened V by 5 bases and J by 5 bases, and 13 bases separated the two germline ends. Germline values: CDR1 SEHNR, CDR2 FQNEAQ (reference sequence). The CDR3 has 13 residues. CDR3: CASSPRGNDEQYF. In nucleotides, the CDR3 is TGTGCCAGCAGCCCCCGCGGGAACGACGAGCAGTACTTC.

In its sample, this clone was seen a few times. The chain joins TRBV4-3 to TRBJ1-3; TRBD1 is a possible D gene (5 bases). The CDR3 totals 15 residues. Germline V gene sequence: CDR1 LGHNA, CDR2 YSLEER. The V and J ends lost 2 bases and 4 bases respectively, with 12 bases between them. CDR3 nucleotide sequence: TGCGCCAGCAGCCAATTGGGAAGGGGCGGAAACACCATATATTTT. Protein sequence: CASSQLGRGGNTIYF.

V and J are TRBV5-6 and TRBJ1-1; 8 bases are shared with TRBD1. This CDR3 is built from 15 residues. The V and J ends lost 4 bases and 1 base, in that order; junction bases with no gene match: 6. In germline, CDR1 is SGHDT, CDR2 YYEEEE. The CDR3 is CASSLTDRENTEAFF. CDR3 nucleotide sequence: TGTGCCAGCAGCCTAACGGACAGGGAGAACACTGAAGCTTTCTTT.

The chain recombines TRBV7-2 with TRBJ1-1; D might be TRBD1 (5 bases). V lost 4 bases and J lost 0, with 9 bases in between. There are 14 residues in the CDR3. The germline CDR1 and CDR2 sequences are SGHTA and FQGNSA. The CDR3 nucleotides read TGTGCCAGCAGCTCGACAGTATTGAACACTGAAGCTTTCTTT. Its protein product is CASSSTVLNTEAFF.

The table lists this clone with a count of one. The CDR3 sequence: CASSGQGKGTEAFF. The CDR3 nucleotides read TGTGCCAGCTCCGGACAGGGGAAGGGCACTGAAGCTTTCTTT. V gene TRBV18 combines with J gene TRBJ1-1, with 9 nucleotides matching TRBD1. Germline CDR1 is KGHSH and CDR2 is LQKENI. V shed 6 bases, J shed 4 bases, and the junction held 6 bases outside the gene matches. This CDR3 spans 14 amino acids. Looking up the rest from reference TRBV18 and TRBJ1-1 gives the full variable domain: NAGVMQNPRHLVRRRGQEARLRCSPMKGHSHVYWYRQLPEEGLKFMVYLQKENIIDESGMPKERFSAEFPKEGPSILRIQQVVRGDSAAYFCASSGQGKGTEAFFGQGTRLTVV.

V usage is TRBV19 and J usage is TRBJ2-2; 9 positions agree with TRBD2. The germline V gene has CDR1 LNHDA and CDR2 SQIVND (reference sequence). The CDR3 runs 15 residues. V dropped 6 bases and J dropped 4; count of bases not matched to a gene: 6. CDR3 region: CASRTGTSSTGELFF. CDR3 coding DNA: TGTGCCAGTAGAACCGGGACTAGCAGCACCGGGGAGCTGTTTTTT.

The V gene is TRBV11-2, the J gene TRBJ2-5; no clear D gene. The CDR3 spans 13 residues. CDR1 is SGHAT, CDR2 FQNNGV, per germline. Between the trimmed V and J ends, which lost 5 bases and 5 bases, there was a span of 12 bases. In DNA, the CDR3 is TGTGCCAGCAGCCTAGTAGTATGGGAGACCCAGTACTTC. Encoded protein: CASSLVVWETQYF.

CDR3 region: CASAGERGDTQYF. DNA of the CDR3: TGTGCCAGCGCCGGGGAACGGGGAGATACGCAGTATTTT. The J gene is TRBJ2-3, the V gene TRBV6-4; D may be TRBD2 (5 bases). Per germline, CDR1 MRHNA and CDR2 SNTAGT. V lost 8 bases, J lost 5 bases, and 14 bases lay in between. This CDR3 has 13 residues.

The rearrangement uses TRBV21-1 and TRBJ1-5; TRBD1 is the table's D call, not checked against the DNA. TRBV21-1 corresponds to a pseudogene. The CDR3 runs 16 residues. CDR3 in amino acids: CASSPSRDSSNQPQHF. CDR3 in DNA: TGTGCCAGCAGCCCCTCCCGGGACAGTAGCAATCAGCCCCAGCATTTT.

The genes are TRBV28 and TRBJ2-6, with 10 nucleotides matching TRBD1. This CDR3 contains 16 residues. With V trimmed by 6 bases and J by 2 bases, 4 bases remained unmatched. Germline values: CDR1 MDHEN, CDR2 SYDVKM. The CDR3 sequence is CASRPTGGAGANVLTF. The CDR3 bases are TGTGCCAGCAGGCCGACAGGGGGCGCTGGGGCCAACGTCCTGACTTTC.

The chain uses TRBV30 and TRBJ1-3; D uncertain. Germline CDR1 reads GTSNPN; CDR2 reads SVGIG (reference sequence). Trimming took off 5 bases at V and 0 bases at J, with 20 bases between the two ends. CDR3 length: 17 residues. The CDR3 sequence is CAWAGTQTIFSGNTIYF. The CDR3 bases are TGTGCCTGGGCGGGTACCCAGACCATTTTCTCTGGAAACACCATATATTTT.

The chain couples TRBV27 to TRBJ2-3; 7 bases agree with TRBD2. Germline values: CDR1 MNHEY, CDR2 SMNVEV (reference sequence). The V segment lost 10 bases and the J segment 2 bases; nucleotides outside the gene matches: 12. The CDR3 length is 15 residues. CDR3 DNA sequence: TGTGCCACCAGGCAAGGAGCGGGACCCACAGATACGCAGTATTTT. Translation: CATRQGAGPTDTQYF.

The rearrangement joins TRBV4-3 to TRBJ1-2; D is uncertain. CDR1 LGHNA and CDR2 YSLEER come from the germline V gene. V was cut by 1 base and J by 10 bases, with 13 bases left in between. The CDR3 is 13 amino acids. CDR3 DNA sequence: TGCGCCAGCAGCCAAGTACGGACTGATGCCTACACCTTC. Translation: CASSQVRTDAYTF.

This clone was detected only a few times. This chain links TRBV2 with TRBJ2-2; D might be TRBD2 (6 bases). CDR1 and CDR2 from the germline V gene are SNHLY and FYNNEI. Between the trimmed V and J ends, which lost 2 bases and 6 bases, there was a span of 16 bases. This CDR3 contains 16 residues. CDR3 in DNA: TGTGCCAGCAGTGAACCCGGGGGTAGGCTTCCCGGGGAGCTGTTTTTT. This translates into CASSEPGGRLPGELFF.

The genes are TRBV7-2 and TRBJ2-7; TRBD1 matches at 7 bases. The CDR3 consists of 14 residues. Unmatched junction bases numbered 2, after V lost 1 base and J lost 2 bases. Germline V CDR1 and CDR2: SGHTA, FQGNSA. CDR3 sequence reads: CASSLEGATYEQYF. The CDR3, as DNA: TGTGCCAGCAGCTTAGAGGGGGCTACCTACGAGCAGTACTTC.

This chain connects TRBV4-3 to TRBJ2-3, with 10 bases matching TRBD2. CDR1 is LGHNA, CDR2 YSLEER, per germline. After removal of 0 bases from V and 5 bases from J, the junction contained 8 bases not matched to a gene. The CDR3 is 17 residues long. The CDR3 DNA follows: TGCGCCAGCAGCCAAGAGCTTAGACTAGCGGGTAAAGATACGCAGTATTTT. It is translated as CASSQELRLAGKDTQYF.

The chain combines TRBV28 with TRBJ2-7; D unclear. V was pared by 5 bases and J by 7 bases, with 12 bases between. Per germline, CDR1 MDHEN and CDR2 SYDVKM. The CDR3 consists of 12 residues. The CDR3, as DNA: TGTGCCAGCAGTCCCCCCGCAGGTGAGCAGTACTTC. Amino acids: CASSPPAGEQYF.

The J gene is TRBJ2-3, the V gene TRBV7-2; 7 bases are a match to TRBD2. The CDR3 extends over 14 amino acids. J gave up 8 bases and V 3 bases, and 8 bases lay outside the gene matches. Germline CDR1 SGHTA, CDR2 FQGNSA. CDR3 nucleotides: TGTGCCAGCAGCTTTGCGGGAGTGCAAGGTACGCAGTATTTT. Translated: CASSFAGVQGTQYF.

The rearrangement links TRBV11-3 to TRBJ2-3; TRBD2 aligns across 7 bases. CDR1 SGHNT and CDR2 YENEEA come from the germline V gene. CDR3 length: 15 residues. J lost 4 bases, V lost 4 bases, and 8 bases had no gene match. CDR3 coding DNA: TGTGCCAGCAGCTCTGGGACTACTGGACCAGATACGCAGTATTTT. It translates to CASSSGTTGPDTQYF. Variable domain in full (rest from reference TRBV11-3 and TRBJ2-3): EAGVVQSPRYKIIEKKQPVAFWCNPISGHNTLYWYLQNLGQGPELLIRYENEEAVDDSQLPKDRFSAERLKGVDSTLKIQPAELGDSAVYLCASSSGTTGPDTQYFGPGTRLTVL.

V gene TRBV11-3 combines with J gene TRBJ2-1; TRBD2 aligns across 13 bases. CDR1 is SGHNT and CDR2 is YENEEA in the germline V gene. V lost 4 bases to trimming and J lost 4 bases; unmatched junction nucleotides: 7. This CDR3 is 17 amino acids long. CDR3 loop: CASSSRTSGSRYNEQFF. The CDR3 DNA follows: TGTGCCAGCAGCTCGCGGACTAGCGGGAGTCGGTACAATGAGCAGTTCTTC.